This T cell receptor beta chain was recovered during a study of OX40 agonist ivuxolimab in advanced cancers. Study findings and constraints: Dose levels from 0.1 to 3.0 mg/kg saw CD4+ and CD8+ blood T cells expand clonally by week 6. Certain nonresponders additionally had low normalized T-cell clonal expansion.

This table comes from immunoSEQ multiplex PCR, and its TCRdb copy is limited to in-frame clones, with some not included. Of about 150,000 clones detected, roughly 94% appear once; the ten largest clones hold around 0.31%. Comment on this clone: Its antigen is still unknown.

Looked up from germline, CDR1 is LNHNV and CDR2 is YYDKDF (reference sequence). The CDR3 totals 14 residues. Trimming stripped 5 bases from V and 4 bases from J, with 11 bases between. This clonotype originated in an adult with an advanced solid tumor such as melanoma, head and neck, liver or kidney cancer. The chain is built from TRBV15 and TRBJ2-2; tentatively, D is TRBD1 (7 bases). The source material was CD4+ or CD8+ T cells sorted from blood, sampled in a trial of the OX40 agonist ivuxolimab. The CDR3 DNA sequence: TGTGCCACCAGCTCTCAGGGGGGCACCGGGGAGCTGTTTTTT. Its protein is CATSSQGGTGELFF.